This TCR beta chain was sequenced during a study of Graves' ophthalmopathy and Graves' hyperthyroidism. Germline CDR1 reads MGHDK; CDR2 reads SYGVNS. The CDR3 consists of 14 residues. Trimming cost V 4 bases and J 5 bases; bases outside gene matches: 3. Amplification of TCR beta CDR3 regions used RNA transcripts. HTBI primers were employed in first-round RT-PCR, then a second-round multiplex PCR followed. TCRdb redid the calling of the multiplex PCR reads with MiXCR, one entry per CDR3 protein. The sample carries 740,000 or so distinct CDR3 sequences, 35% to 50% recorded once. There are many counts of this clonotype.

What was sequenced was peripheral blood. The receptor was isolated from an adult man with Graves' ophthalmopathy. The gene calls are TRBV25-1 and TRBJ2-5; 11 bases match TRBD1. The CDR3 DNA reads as TGTGCCAGCAGTGGGACAGGGGGCGAGGAGACCCAGTACTTC. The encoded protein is CASSGTGGEETQYF.